One T cell receptor (beta chain) is described in this entry. The record originates from a study of control samples from healthy donors and cancer patients. CDR3 length equals 10 residues. Germline assignment: CDR1 LNHDA and CDR2 SQIVND (reference sequence). V gave up 10 bases and J gave up 8 bases, with 6 bases separating them. Here immunoSEQ multiplex PCR was the method, and the copy in TCRdb shows in-frame clones only, minus some. Of approximately 180,000 clones in the sample, 85% to 95% were seen once. The receptor's source is a young woman in good health. The chain is built from TRBV19 and TRBJ1-6, with no clear D. Source material: blood. In DNA, the CDR3 is TGTGCCACCCCTCATTCACCCCTCCACTTT. It yields the protein CATPHSPLHF.